The rows below give T cell receptor beta chains drawn from one sample of a study of control samples from healthy donors and cancer patients. Sequencing was performed with immunoSEQ multiplex PCR; in TCRdb, only in-frame clones are kept and a portion is missing. The sample yields fewer than 95,000 clones, around 81% seen once. Sequencing was done on a sample of blood. The receptors originated from a man younger than 40 in good health. Both conserved end residues are part of each CDR3. Each record gives: J gene, D gene, clone size, V gene, CDR3 protein, CDR3 DNA. The D gene is left open where the match is weak. Clone size is given for some rows only: seen once, a few or many times, or a class if the clone is expanded.

>TRBJ1-3|.|.|TRBV5-1
CASSLDGSISGNTIYF
TGCGCCAGCAGCTTGGATGGCAGCATCTCTGGAAACACCATATATTTT
>TRBJ1-2|.|few|TRBV18
CASSPLPGEQAPGGYTF
TGTGCCAGCTCACCACTCCCGGGAGAACAGGCCCCCGGTGGCTACACCTTC
>TRBJ2-5|.|.|TRBV12-3/TRBV12-4
CASSLSGETQYF
TGTGCCAGCAGCTTGTCGGGAGAGACCCAGTACTTC
>TRBJ1-1|.|.|TRBV29-1
CSVEENSGSTEAFF
TGCAGCGTTGAAGAAAACTCAGGGAGCACTGAAGCTTTCTTT
>TRBJ1-1|.|few|TRBV6-5
CASMGDGGGNTEAFF
TGTGCCAGCATGGGAGATGGAGGAGGGAACACTGAAGCTTTCTTT
>TRBJ1-2|.|few|TRBV28
CASSLVSLNYGYTF
TGTGCCAGCAGTTTGGTCAGCCTTAACTATGGCTACACCTTC
>TRBJ2-1|TRBD2|once|TRBV27
CASSLTSGGYNEQFF
TGTGCCAGCAGTCTAACTAGCGGGGGATACAATGAGCAGTTCTTC
>TRBJ2-2|TRBD1|.|TRBV29-1
CSVGQGARTGELFF
TGCAGCGTGGGACAGGGGGCGCGAACCGGGGAGCTGTTTTTT
>TRBJ1-5|.|.|TRBV18
CASSPQGSDQPQHF
TGTGCCAGCTCACCTCAAGGGAGCGATCAGCCCCAGCATTTT
>TRBJ1-6|.|.|TRBV7-8
CASSQGLNNSPLHF
TGTGCCAGCAGCCAAGGTCTGAATAATTCACCCCTCCACTTT
>TRBJ2-1|.|.|TRBV7-8
CASSPGPHNEQFF
TGTGCCAGCAGCCCGGGACCCCACAATGAGCAGTTCTTC
>TRBJ2-4|.|.|TRBV28
CASSFGGPDIQYF
TGTGCCAGCAGTTTCGGGGGGCCGGACATTCAGTACTTC
>TRBJ2-2|.|.|TRBV5-4
CASSPGVDGELFF
TGTGCCAGCAGCCCAGGGGTGGACGGGGAGCTGTTTTTT
>TRBJ2-5|.|.|TRBV5-1
CASSSTGPQETQYF
TGCGCCAGCAGCTCAACAGGGCCCCAGGAGACCCAGTACTTC
>TRBJ1-4|.|once|TRBV4-2
CASSQDRRGYEKLFF
TGTGCCAGCAGCCAAGATAGGAGGGGTTATGAAAAACTGTTTTTT
>TRBJ1-5|.|few|TRBV6-5
CASSQGSQPQHF
TGTGCCAGCAGTCAGGGGAGTCAGCCCCAGCATTTT
>TRBJ1-1|.|.|TRBV10-3
CAISLTDANTEAFF
TGTGCCATCAGCCTGACAGACGCTAACACTGAAGCTTTCTTT
>TRBJ2-7|.|.|TRBV5-4
CASSSQGTYEQYF
TGTGCCAGCAGCTCCCAAGGTACCTACGAGCAGTACTTC
>TRBJ2-7|TRBD1|.|TRBV14
CASSRGQGVEQYF
TGTGCCAGCAGCCGGGGACAGGGGGTCGAGCAGTACTTC
>TRBJ1-2|.|once|TRBV29-1
CSVAASLGGYTF
TGCAGCGTTGCTGCGTCATTGGGGGGCTACACCTTC
>TRBJ1-2|.|.|TRBV18
CASSPPGTYGYTF
TGTGCCAGCTCACCACCAGGGACCTATGGCTACACCTTC
>TRBJ2-5|TRBD2|once|TRBV10-3
CAISGLAGSETQYF
TGTGCCATCAGTGGACTAGCGGGCTCAGAGACCCAGTACTTC
>TRBJ1-2|.|.|TRBV29-1
CSVEEETVNYGYTF
TGCAGCGTTGAAGAAGAGACGGTTAACTATGGCTACACCTTC
>TRBJ1-2|.|.|TRBV11-2
CASSRGQPFYGYTF
TGTGCCAGCAGCAGAGGACAGCCCTTCTATGGCTACACCTTC
>TRBJ2-7|.|.|TRBV5-6
CASSLLRGRVSYEQYF
TGTGCCAGCAGCTTGCTCCGGGGAAGGGTCTCCTACGAGCAGTACTTC
>TRBJ1-2|.|.|TRBV12-3/TRBV12-4
CASSSSRVHGYTF
TGTGCCAGCAGTTCGTCCAGGGTTCACGGCTACACCTTC
>TRBJ1-3|.|.|TRBV9
CASTSGNTIYF
TGTGCCAGCACTTCCGGAAACACCATATATTTT
>TRBJ2-3|TRBD1|.|TRBV18
CASSPSTGGASDTQYF
TGTGCCAGCTCACCATCGACAGGGGGCGCATCGGATACGCAGTATTTT
>TRBJ1-1|.|.|TRBV9
CASSVVGGEMNTEAFF
TGTGCCAGCAGCGTAGTAGGAGGGGAGATGAACACTGAAGCTTTCTTT
>TRBJ1-2|.|.|TRBV21-1
CARFRDRGGSYTF
TGTGCCAGGTTCCGGGACAGGGGGGGAAGCTACACCTTC
>TRBJ2-2|.|once|TRBV5-5
CASSLVPGRGTGELFF
TGTGCCAGCAGCTTGGTTCCAGGGAGAGGTACCGGGGAGCTGTTTTTT
>TRBJ2-5|.|.|TRBV6-4
CASSREETQYF
TGTGCCAGCAGCCGAGAAGAGACCCAGTACTTC
>TRBJ1-6|.|few|TRBV3-1/TRBV3-2
CASSQVPGRPYSPLHF
TGTGCCAGCAGCCAAGTGCCGGGACGGCCGTATTCACCCCTCCACTTT
>TRBJ1-3|.|.|TRBV5-1
CASSSGLSSGNTIYF
TGCGCCAGCAGCTCGGGACTGAGCTCTGGAAACACCATATATTTT
>TRBJ1-1|.|.|TRBV9
CASSVDEGQSAFF
TGTGCCAGCAGCGTAGACGAGGGGCAGTCGGCTTTCTTT
>TRBJ1-2|TRBD1|.|TRBV5-4
CASSLWGQGDGYTF
TGTGCCAGCAGCTTATGGGGACAGGGTGATGGCTACACCTTC
>TRBJ2-3|TRBD1|.|TRBV5-4
CASSFIRGGGTDTQYF
TGTGCCAGCAGCTTTATCAGAGGGGGCGGTACAGATACGCAGTATTTT
>TRBJ1-5|.|once|TRBV29-1
CSVATGTDSNQPQHF
TGCAGCGTTGCCACCGGGACGGATAGCAATCAGCCCCAGCATTTT
>TRBJ1-2|.|.|TRBV25-1
CASSPGTAYGYTF
TGTGCCAGCAGCCCAGGGACGGCCTATGGCTACACCTTC
>TRBJ2-5|.|.|TRBV5-1
CASSLASAEGETQYF
TGCGCCAGCAGCTTGGCGTCGGCAGAAGGAGAGACCCAGTACTTC
>TRBJ2-2|TRBD1|.|TRBV5-1
CASSRTGDTGELFF
TGCGCCAGCAGCCGGACAGGAGACACCGGGGAGCTGTTTTTT
>TRBJ1-4|.|many|TRBV28
CASLTAGNEKLFF
TGTGCCAGCCTCACCGCGGGCAATGAAAAACTGTTTTTT
>TRBJ1-4|.|few|TRBV6-5
CASSSTGLPNEKLFF
TGTGCCAGCAGTTCCACAGGACTCCCTAATGAAAAACTGTTTTTT
>TRBJ1-2|.|few|TRBV7-8
CASSLGQYYGYTF
TGTGCCAGCAGCTTAGGGCAGTACTATGGCTACACCTTC